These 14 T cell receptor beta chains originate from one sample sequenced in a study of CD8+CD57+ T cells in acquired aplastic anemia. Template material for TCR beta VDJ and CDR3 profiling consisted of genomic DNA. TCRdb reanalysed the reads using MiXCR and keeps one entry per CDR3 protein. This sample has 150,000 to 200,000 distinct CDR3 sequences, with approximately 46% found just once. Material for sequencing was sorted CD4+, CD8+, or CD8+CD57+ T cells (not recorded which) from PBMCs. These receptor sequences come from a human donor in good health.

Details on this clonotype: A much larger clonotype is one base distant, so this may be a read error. The CDR3 DNA is TGTGCCGGCAGCTTAATGCAGGGACAAGAGACCCAGTACTTC. It specifies CAGSLMQGQETQYF. The chain employs TRBV7-9 and TRBJ2-5; D may be TRBD1 (5 bases). The CDR3 is made up of 14 amino acids. The germline V gene has CDR1 SEHNR and CDR2 FQNEAQ (reference sequence). Drawing the rest from reference TRBV7-9 and TRBJ2-5, the complete variable domain is DTGVSQNPRHKITKRGQNVTFRCDPISEHNRLYWYRQTLGQGPEFLTYFQNEAQLEKSRLLSDRFSAERPKGSFSTLEIQRTEQGDSAMYLCAGSLMQGQETQYFGPGTRLLVL.

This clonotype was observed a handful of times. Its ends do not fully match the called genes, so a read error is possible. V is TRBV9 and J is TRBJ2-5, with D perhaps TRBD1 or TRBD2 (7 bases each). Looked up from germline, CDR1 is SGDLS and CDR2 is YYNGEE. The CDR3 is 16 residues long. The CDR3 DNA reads TGTTCCAGCAGCGTAGCTGCGCAGGGGGGGGTCGAGACCCAGTACTTC. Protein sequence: CSSSVAAQGGVETQYF.

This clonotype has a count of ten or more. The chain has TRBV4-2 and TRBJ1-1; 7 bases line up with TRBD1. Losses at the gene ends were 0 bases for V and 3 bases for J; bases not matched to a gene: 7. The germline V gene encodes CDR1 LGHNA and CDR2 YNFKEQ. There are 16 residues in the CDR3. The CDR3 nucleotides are TGTGCCAGCAGCCAAGACGCGGGACAGCGTCACACTGAAGCTTTCTTT. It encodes CASSQDAGQRHTEAFF.

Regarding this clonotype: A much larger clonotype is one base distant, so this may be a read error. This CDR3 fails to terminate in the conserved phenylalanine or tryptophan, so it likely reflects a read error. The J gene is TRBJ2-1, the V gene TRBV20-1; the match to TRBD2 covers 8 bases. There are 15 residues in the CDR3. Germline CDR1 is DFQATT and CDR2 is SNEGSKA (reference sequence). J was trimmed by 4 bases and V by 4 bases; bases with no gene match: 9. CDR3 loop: CSATTPSGLYNEQFL. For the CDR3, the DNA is TGCAGTGCTACCACCCCTAGCGGGTTATACAATGAGCAGTTCCTC.

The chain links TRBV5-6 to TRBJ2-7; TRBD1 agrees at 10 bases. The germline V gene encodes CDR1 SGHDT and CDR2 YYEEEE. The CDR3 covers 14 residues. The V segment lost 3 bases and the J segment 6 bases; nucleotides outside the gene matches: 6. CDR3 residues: CASSWGDRGGEQYF. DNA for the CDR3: TGTGCCAGCAGCTGGGGGGACAGGGGTGGCGAGCAGTACTTC.

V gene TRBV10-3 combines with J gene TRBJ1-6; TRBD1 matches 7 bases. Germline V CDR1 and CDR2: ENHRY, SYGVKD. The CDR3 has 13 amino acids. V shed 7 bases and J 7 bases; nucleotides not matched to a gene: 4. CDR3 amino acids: CAITQGGNSPLHF. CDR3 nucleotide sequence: TGTGCCATCACCCAGGGGGGGAATTCACCCCTCCACTTT.

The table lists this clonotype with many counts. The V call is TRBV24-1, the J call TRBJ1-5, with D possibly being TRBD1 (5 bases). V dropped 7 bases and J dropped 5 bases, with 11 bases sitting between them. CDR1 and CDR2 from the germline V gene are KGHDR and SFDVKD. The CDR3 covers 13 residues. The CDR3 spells CATSGRADQPQHF. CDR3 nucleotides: TGTGCCACCAGCGGCAGGGCAGATCAGCCCCAGCATTTT.

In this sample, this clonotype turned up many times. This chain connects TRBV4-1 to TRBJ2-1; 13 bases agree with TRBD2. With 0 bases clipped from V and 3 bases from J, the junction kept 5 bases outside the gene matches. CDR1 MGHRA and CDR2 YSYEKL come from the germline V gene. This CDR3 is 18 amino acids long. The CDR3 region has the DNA TGCGCCAGCAGCCAAGACGGGACTAGCGGGAACTTCTACAATGAGCAGTTCTTC. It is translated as CASSQDGTSGNFYNEQFF.

In DNA form, the CDR3 reads TGTGCCGCGAGTGCAGGGGATCAGCCCCAGCATTTT. Its protein product is CAASAGDQPQHF. V and J are TRBV24-1 and TRBJ1-5, with D possibly matching TRBD1 (6 bases). The CDR3 consists of 12 residues. Germline V lookup: CDR1 KGHDR, CDR2 SFDVKD. Trimming removed 12 bases from V and 5 bases from J, with 13 bases in between.

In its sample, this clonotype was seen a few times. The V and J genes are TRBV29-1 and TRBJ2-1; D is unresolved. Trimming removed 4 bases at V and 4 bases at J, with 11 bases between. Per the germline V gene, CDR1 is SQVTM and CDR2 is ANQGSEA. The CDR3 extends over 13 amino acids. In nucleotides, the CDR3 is TGCAGCGTTGCCGCCAGGCTTTACAATGAGCAGTTCTTC. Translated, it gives CSVAARLYNEQFF.

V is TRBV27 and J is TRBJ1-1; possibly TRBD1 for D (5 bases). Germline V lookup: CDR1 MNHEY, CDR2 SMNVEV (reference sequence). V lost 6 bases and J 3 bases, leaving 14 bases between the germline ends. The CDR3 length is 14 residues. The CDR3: CASRRTVRDTEAFF. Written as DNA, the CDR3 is TGTGCCAGCAGGCGGACGGTCAGGGACACTGAAGCTTTCTTT.

This CDR3 is CASSFRGSGSGANVLTF. The DNA for the CDR3 is TGTGCCAGCAGCTTTCGTGGTAGCGGCTCTGGGGCCAACGTCCTGACTTTC. The chain couples TRBV11-1 to TRBJ2-6; tentative D call: TRBD2 (6 bases). Trimming shortened V by 3 bases and J by 0 bases, and 12 bases separated the two germline ends. Per the germline V gene, CDR1 is SGHAT and CDR2 is FQDESV (reference sequence). The CDR3 covers 17 residues. Full variable domain (remainder filled in from reference TRBV11-1 and TRBJ2-6): EAEVAQSPRYKITEKSQAVAFWCDPISGHATLYWYRQILGQGPELLVQFQDESVVDDSQLPKDRFSAERLKGVDSTLKIQPAELGDSAMYLCASSFRGSGSGANVLTFGAGSRLTVL.

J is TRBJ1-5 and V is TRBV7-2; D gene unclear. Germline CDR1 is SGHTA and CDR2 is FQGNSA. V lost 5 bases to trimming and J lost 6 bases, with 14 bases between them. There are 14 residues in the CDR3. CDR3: CASSQDTRAQPQHF. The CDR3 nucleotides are TGTGCCAGCAGCCAAGATACCAGAGCTCAGCCCCAGCATTTT.

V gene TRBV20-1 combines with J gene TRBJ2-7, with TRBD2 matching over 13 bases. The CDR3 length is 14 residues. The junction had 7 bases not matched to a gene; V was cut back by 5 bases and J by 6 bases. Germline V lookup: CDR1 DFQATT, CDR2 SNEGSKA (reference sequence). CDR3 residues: CSAGTSGRGREQYF. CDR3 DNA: TGCAGTGCTGGAACTAGCGGGAGGGGGCGCGAGCAGTACTTC.